This T cell receptor beta chain was observed in a study of OX40 agonist ivuxolimab in advanced cancers. The V gene lost 3 bases and the J gene lost 5 bases, with 17 bases spanning the gap. There are 17 residues in the CDR3. Germline V gene lookup returns CDR1 SGHAT and CDR2 FQNNGV. The repertoire was sequenced with immunoSEQ multiplex PCR; TCRdb's copy has only in-frame clones and lacks some. In the table there are some 74,000 clones, less than 95% of which are singletons. The TCR originated in an adult with an advanced solid tumor such as melanoma, head and neck, liver or kidney cancer. Here the sequenced sample was CD4+ or CD8+ T cells sorted from blood, taken in a trial of the OX40 agonist ivuxolimab. V is TRBV11-2 and J is TRBJ1-6, with D perhaps matching TRBD1 (5 bases). This CDR3 is CASSFTAGHGDNSPLHF. CDR3 coding DNA: TGTGCCAGCAGCTTCACCGCTGGACATGGGGATAATTCACCCCTCCACTTT.